This entry lists 10 T cell receptor beta chains sequenced from one sample in a study of shared T cell receptors in the human thymus. Sequenced by immunoSEQ multiplex PCR; TCRdb stores in-frame clones only, minus some. In the table there are some 760,000 clones, 70% to 90% of which are singletons. The sample was also linked to a second study, of human thymus T cells.

The sample taken for sequencing was thymocytes. The receptor set was obtained from a girl under two years old with a congenital heart defect.

This chain joins TRBV5-6 and TRBJ1-6; no reliable D call. The germline V and J ends were trimmed by 4 bases and 5 bases, with 16 bases remaining between them. CDR1 and CDR2 from the germline V gene are SGHDT and YYEEEE. There are 16 residues in the CDR3. CDR3 protein: CASSRPRTRDNSPLHF. The CDR3 DNA reads as TGTGCCAGCAGCAGGCCTCGTACGAGGGATAATTCACCCCTCCACTTT.

This chain connects TRBV7-8 to TRBJ1-2, with D possibly TRBD1 on 5 matching bases. The CDR3 loop spans 15 amino acids. Trimming shortened V by 0 bases and J by 0 bases, and 8 bases separated the two germline ends. Per germline, CDR1 SGHVS and CDR2 FQNEAQ. This chain's CDR3 is CASSLAQQANYGYTF. In DNA, the CDR3 is TGTGCCAGCAGCTTAGCGCAACAGGCTAACTATGGCTACACCTTC.

This clone was picked up a small number of times. V gene TRBV11-2 combines with J gene TRBJ2-5; D call uncertain. The CDR3 extends over 13 amino acids. Germline V gene lookup returns CDR1 SGHAT and CDR2 FQNNGV. V lost 6 bases and J 1 base, leaving 9 bases between the germline ends. CDR3 region: CASSSIPQETQYF. CDR3 sequence (DNA): TGTGCCAGCAGTTCTATACCCCAAGAGACCCAGTACTTC.

The chain employs TRBV28 and TRBJ1-2, with TRBD1 as a possible D gene (6 bases). CDR1 and CDR2 from the germline V gene are MDHEN and SYDVKM. Between the trimmed V and J ends, which lost 5 bases and 2 bases, there was a span of 15 bases. This CDR3 is 15 amino acids long. This CDR3 reads CASSPAYRDNYGYTF. The DNA of the CDR3 is TGTGCCAGCAGTCCAGCTTACAGGGACAACTATGGCTACACCTTC.

The chain is built from TRBV5-6 and TRBJ2-1; 7 bases are a match to TRBD2. CDR1 and CDR2 from the germline V gene are SGHDT and YYEEEE. CDR3 length equals 13 residues. Losses at the gene ends were 0 bases for V and 9 bases for J; bases not matched to a gene: 3. In DNA, the CDR3 is TGTGCCAGCAGCTTGGATGGGAGGGGTGAGCAGTTCTTC. Its protein is CASSLDGRGEQFF.

The chain employs TRBV19 and TRBJ2-1, with 12 bases identical to TRBD1. CDR1 is LNHDA and CDR2 is SQIVND in the germline V gene (reference sequence). V lost 6 bases, J lost 9 bases, and 9 bases stayed unmatched. CDR3 length: 15 amino acids. Here the CDR3 reads CASSARDRGRSEQFF. The CDR3 DNA is TGTGCCAGTAGCGCCCGGGACAGGGGGCGAAGTGAGCAGTTCTTC.

The CDR3 coding sequence is TGTGCCAGCAGCCAAGAAAGCGATACGCAGTATTTT. This codes for CASSQESDTQYF. The chain has TRBV14 and TRBJ2-3, with D hard to call. Germline V lookup: CDR1 SGHDN, CDR2 FVKESK. V was cut by 0 bases and J by 6 bases, with 4 bases left in between. The CDR3 runs 12 residues.

The chain recombines TRBV6-6 with TRBJ2-1; 7 bases line up with TRBD1. The CDR3 length is 15 residues. V lost 0 bases and J lost 3; bases outside the gene matches: 2. The germline V gene encodes CDR1 MNHNY and CDR2 SVGAGI (reference sequence). In nucleotides, the CDR3 is TGTGCCAGCAGTTACTCGGGGACAGACTACAATGAGCAGTTCTTC. This gives the protein CASSYSGTDYNEQFF.

The V gene is TRBV7-4, the J gene TRBJ2-3; 12 positions match TRBD2. This CDR3 region has 18 residues. CDR1 is SGHVT, CDR2 SQSDAQ, per germline. The V and J ends lost 2 bases and 3 bases, in that order; junction bases with no gene match: 9. The DNA for the CDR3 is TGTGCCAGCAGCTTAAAGCTAGCGGGGGGGAAGGGTACAGATACGCAGTATTTT. This codes for CASSLKLAGGKGTDTQYF.

The chain uses TRBV12-5 and TRBJ2-7, with TRBD2 identical over 7 bases. This CDR3 has 17 residues. Per the germline V gene, CDR1 is LGHNT and CDR2 is FRNRAP. V lost 0 bases, J lost 0 bases, and 8 bases stayed unmatched. The DNA for the CDR3 is TGTGCTAGTGGTTTGGTCCTGCGGGGGATGAGCTCCTACGAGCAGTACTTC. This encodes CASGLVLRGMSSYEQYF.